This T cell receptor beta chain was recorded in a study of OX40 agonist ivuxolimab in advanced cancers. Broader study findings: Relative to CD4+, CD8+ T cells held more expanded clones on average.

A word on this clone: The antigen remains undetermined.

The sampling schedule covered blood at baseline, cycle 4 day 1, and cycle 7 day 1. Trimming removed 0 bases at V and 7 bases at J, with 18 bases between. Looked up from germline, CDR1 is MGHRA and CDR2 is YSYEKL. The CDR3 length is 16 residues. Data came from immunoSEQ multiplex PCR; TCRdb stores just in-frame clones and leaves some out. The data show 70,000 to 80,000 clones, about 89% seen once. The chain joins TRBV4-1 to TRBJ2-5; either TRBD1 or TRBD2 may supply D (7 bases each). This TCR derives from an adult with an advanced solid tumor such as melanoma, head and neck, liver or kidney cancer. Sequenced material: CD4+ or CD8+ T cells sorted from blood, taken in a trial of the OX40 agonist ivuxolimab. CDR3 nucleotides: TGCGCCAGCAGCCAAGAATTTGCAGGGGGGGTGGGGACCCAGTACTTC. This sequence encodes CASSQEFAGGVGTQYF.